The 7 T cell receptor beta chains below were found in one sample sequenced in a study of T cells in Graves' hyperthyroidism and ophthalmopathy. What was amplified from RNA transcripts were TCR beta CDR3 regions. A set of HTBI primers served as the primers for a first-round RT-PCR of the TCR CDR3. From the multiplex PCR reads, TCRdb called clonotypes with MiXCR, one entry per CDR3 protein. Of around 450,000 distinct CDR3 sequences listed, roughly 15% are singletons. Sequencing was performed on blood. These receptors all stem from a woman aged 18-29 years with Graves' hyperthyroidism.

V is TRBV5-6 and J is TRBJ2-4; perhaps TRBD1 as D (6 bases). The ends were cut back, 4 bases at V and 1 base at J, with 18 bases in the middle. In germline, CDR1 is SGHDT, CDR2 YYEEEE. The length of the CDR3 is 17 residues. As DNA, the CDR3 is TGTGCCAGCAGCATACGACAGGTCCCCGGGGCCAAAAACATTCAGTACTTC. This translates into CASSIRQVPGAKNIQYF. The whole variable domain, remainder taken from reference TRBV5-6 and TRBJ2-4, is DAGVTQSPTHLIKTRGQQVTLRCSPKSGHDTVSWYQQALGQGPQFIFQYYEEEERQRGNFPDRFSGHQFPNYSSELNVNALLLGDSALYLCASSIRQVPGAKNIQYFGAGTRLSVL.

In this sample, this clonotype turned up a few times. The chain carries TRBV30 and TRBJ2-7, with 7 bases that match TRBD1. Germline-derived CDR1 and CDR2 are GTSNPN and SVGIG (reference sequence). The J segment lost 1 base and the V segment lost 5 bases, leaving 5 bases of the junction unmatched. There are 13 residues in the CDR3. The CDR3 DNA is TGTGCCTGGGGGTACAGGGGTTCCTACGAGCAGTACTTC. This sequence encodes CAWGYRGSYEQYF.

The table lists this clonotype with many counts. V usage is TRBV11-2 and J usage is TRBJ2-1; TRBD1 or TRBD2 may be the D gene (5 bases each). This CDR3 has 14 amino acids. V dropped 0 bases and J dropped 9 bases, with 12 bases sitting between them. The germline CDR1 and CDR2 sequences are SGHAT and FQNNGV. The CDR3 sequence is CASSLDVGAGEQFF. The DNA of the CDR3 is TGTGCCAGCAGCTTAGATGTAGGGGCGGGTGAGCAGTTCTTC.

This clonotype has a handful of counts. The chain joins TRBV6-2 or TRBV6-3 to TRBJ1-2, with D uncertain. The CDR3 sequence is 14 residues long. Germline loops: CDR1 MNHEY, CDR2 SVGEGT. Trimming took off 7 bases at V and 0 bases at J, with 12 bases between the two ends. The CDR3: CASTGRTTNYGYTF. In DNA, the CDR3 is TGTGCCAGCACGGGCAGAACAACTAACTATGGCTACACCTTC.

This clonotype was recorded many times. The genes are TRBV6-1 and TRBJ1-3; D uncertain. This CDR3 is 14 amino acids long. Germline CDR1 is MNHNS and CDR2 is SASEGT. The V and J ends lost 3 bases and 0 bases respectively, with 6 bases between them. The CDR3: CASSDRSSGNTIYF. The DNA for the CDR3 is TGTGCCAGCAGTGACAGGTCCTCTGGAAACACCATATATTTT.

This clonotype occurred a few times. This chain connects TRBV4-2 to TRBJ1-2; no firm D call. V shed 0 bases and J shed 7 bases, with 6 bases lying between them. The CDR3 covers 12 residues. CDR1 is LGHNA, CDR2 YNFKEQ, per germline. The CDR3 DNA sequence: TGTGCCAGCAGCCAAGAGAGACGTGGCTACACCTTC. Translated: CASSQERRGYTF.

J is TRBJ2-1 and V is TRBV9; D ambiguous. This CDR3 is built from 12 residues. Germline CDR1 reads SGDLS; CDR2 reads YYNGEE. Trimming cost V 4 bases and J 8 bases, with 10 bases left between them. DNA of the CDR3: TGTGCCAGCAGCCCTCGGAGCTATGAGCAGTTCTTC. It codes for CASSPRSYEQFF.